This record covers a single T cell receptor beta chain. This sample is part of a study of blood T cell repertoires in COVID-19. Overall study: Samples of COVID-19 (acute and convalescent) were obtained from the United States, Italy and Spain. The cDNA or gDNA used as material had been derived from T cells, B-cell-depleted T cells, or PBMCs.

In the authors' workflow: For nucleated cells, counts were estimated from reference gene primer amplification. Measured with immunoSEQ multiplex PCR; TCRdb has only the in-frame clones, and not every one. From that table come the V and J calls and clone size; the DNA was used to work out D and trimming. The repertoire holds 150,000 to 200,000 clones, around 93% seen once, with about 5.3% in the top ten. Followed longitudinally, the Seattle patients had been enrolled during active infection. Trimming shortened V by 7 bases and J by 5 bases, and 20 bases separated the two germline ends. This CDR3 comprises 15 residues. Germline-derived CDR1 and CDR2 are SEHNR and FQNEAQ (reference sequence).

Sequences were obtained from peripheral blood. This TCR was recovered from a man aged 25-45 years with COVID-19, enrolled during active disease. The V call is TRBV7-9, the J call TRBJ1-1; D remains ambiguous. The CDR3 DNA reads TGTGCCAGCACCACGGAGGGTCGCGGTTGGACTGAAGCTTTCTTT. Translated: CASTTEGRGWTEAFF.